The T cell receptor beta chain described here comes from a study of cytomegalovirus exposure and HLA in healthy donors. Findings and caveats of the study: It was reportedly the case that the classifier diagnosed cytomegalovirus status with high specificity and sensitivity. Solely CMV serostatus was available to characterize immune exposure.

PCR employed 60 Vbeta and 13 Jbeta primers. How the authors handled the data: Later reanalysis found roughly 80 million unique TCR beta chains, around 10 million of them shared. Assay: immunoSEQ multiplex PCR; the TCRdb copy retains only in-frame clones and omits some. D and trimming were read from the DNA, whereas the V and J calls and clone size are those reported in that table. Here the sample spans tens of thousands of clones, more than 60% being singletons. This CDR3 has 17 amino acids. V was cut by 0 bases and J by 0 bases, with 9 bases left in between. The germline V gene encodes CDR1 LNHDA and CDR2 SQIVND (reference sequence). This clone has only one observation. Antigen specificity is unknown.

Material: PBMCs. This TCR derives from a man younger than 45 in good health and CMV-seronegative. The chain employs TRBV19 and TRBJ1-6; D unresolved. CDR3 nucleotide sequence: TGTGCCAGTAGTATAGATACGGGTGGCTCCTATAATTCACCCCTCCACTTT. This codes for CASSIDTGGSYNSPLHF.